Shown below are 2 T cell receptor beta chains from a single sample sequenced in a study of beta chain features in type 1 diabetes. The study reverse transcribed the entire isolated RNA, so it sequenced expressed TCRB transcripts. The data were produced by immunoSEQ multiplex PCR, yet TCRdb's version contains in-frame clones alone and is incomplete. The sample shows some 900,000 clones, about 17% of them seen only once. Sequenced material: naive CD4+ T cells from blood. These receptors were obtained from a woman younger than 35 in good health.

The chain employs TRBV6-5 and TRBJ1-1; 8 positions match TRBD1. V lost 10 bases, J lost 4 bases, and 14 bases stayed unmatched. CDR1 is MNHEY and CDR2 is SVGAGI in the germline V gene. This CDR3 has 15 residues. CDR3 amino acids: CATGRTGMTGTEAFF. CDR3 coding DNA: TGTGCCACGGGCCGGACAGGGATGACGGGCACTGAAGCTTTCTTT.

This clone was counted between two and nine times. The V call is TRBV2, the J call TRBJ1-5; tentatively, D is TRBD1 (5 bases). CDR3 size: 13 residues. Germline loops: CDR1 SNHLY, CDR2 FYNNEI. The V and J ends lost 6 bases and 6 bases respectively, with 12 bases between them. The CDR3 region is CASRSTGIQPQHF. The CDR3 region has the DNA TGTGCCAGCAGGAGTACAGGAATTCAGCCCCAGCATTTT.